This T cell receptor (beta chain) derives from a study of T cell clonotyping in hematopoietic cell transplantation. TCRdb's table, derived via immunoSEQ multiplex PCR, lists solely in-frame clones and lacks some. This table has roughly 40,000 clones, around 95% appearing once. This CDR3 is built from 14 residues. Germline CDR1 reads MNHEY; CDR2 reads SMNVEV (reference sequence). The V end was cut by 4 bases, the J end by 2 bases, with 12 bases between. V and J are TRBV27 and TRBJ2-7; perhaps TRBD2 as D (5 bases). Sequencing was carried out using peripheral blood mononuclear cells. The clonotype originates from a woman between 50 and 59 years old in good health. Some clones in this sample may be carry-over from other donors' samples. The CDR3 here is CASSSTDLAYEQYF. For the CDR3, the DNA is TGTGCCAGCAGTTCCACGGACTTAGCCTACGAGCAGTACTTC.